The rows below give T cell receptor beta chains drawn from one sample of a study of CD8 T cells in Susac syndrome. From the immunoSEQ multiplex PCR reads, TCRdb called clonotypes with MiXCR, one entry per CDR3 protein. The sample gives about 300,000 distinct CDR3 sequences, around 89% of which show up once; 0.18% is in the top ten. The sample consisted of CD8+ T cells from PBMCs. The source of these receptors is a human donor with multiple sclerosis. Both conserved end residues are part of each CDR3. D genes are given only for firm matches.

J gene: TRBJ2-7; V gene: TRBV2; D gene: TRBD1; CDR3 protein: CASIGDRAHEQYF
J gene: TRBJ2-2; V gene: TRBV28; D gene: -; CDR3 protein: CASSFVRGTNTGELFF
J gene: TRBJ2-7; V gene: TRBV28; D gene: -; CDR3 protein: CASLPGQIRGEQYF
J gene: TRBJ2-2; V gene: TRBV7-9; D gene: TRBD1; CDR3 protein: CASSSLQGIAGELFF
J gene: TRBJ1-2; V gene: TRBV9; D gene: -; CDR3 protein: CASSGDGLVVEIHTF
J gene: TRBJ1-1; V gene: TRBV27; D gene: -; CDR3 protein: CASSLYGPKDGAFF
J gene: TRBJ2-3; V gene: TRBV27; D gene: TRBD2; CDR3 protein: CASSFVAGYTDTQYF
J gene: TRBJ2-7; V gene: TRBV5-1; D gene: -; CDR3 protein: CASSLDSPTSFYEQYF
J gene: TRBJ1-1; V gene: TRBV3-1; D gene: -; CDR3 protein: CASSQTLNTEAFF
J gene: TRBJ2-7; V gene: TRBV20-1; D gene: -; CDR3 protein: CSARPVQQGPYEQYF
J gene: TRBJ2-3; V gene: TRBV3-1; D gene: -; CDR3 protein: CASSQEDVGLGADTQYF
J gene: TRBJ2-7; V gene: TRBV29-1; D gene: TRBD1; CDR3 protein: CSASPGQFYEQYF
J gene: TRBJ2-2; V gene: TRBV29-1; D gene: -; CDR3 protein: CSVEDLGGELFF
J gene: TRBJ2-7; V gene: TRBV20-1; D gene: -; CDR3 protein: CSARTPRTELSYEQYF
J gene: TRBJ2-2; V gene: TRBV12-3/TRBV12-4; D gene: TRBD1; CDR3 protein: CASRLTLGQGAGELFF
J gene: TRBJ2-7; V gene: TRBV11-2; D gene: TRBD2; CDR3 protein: CASSLDGLAGYYEQYF
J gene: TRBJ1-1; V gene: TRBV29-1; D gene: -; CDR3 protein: CSVEVEYGNREAFF
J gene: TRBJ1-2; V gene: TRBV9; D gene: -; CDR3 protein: CASSTRWGGGYGYTF
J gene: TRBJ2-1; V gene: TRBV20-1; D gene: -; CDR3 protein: CSAVVPETSYNEQFF
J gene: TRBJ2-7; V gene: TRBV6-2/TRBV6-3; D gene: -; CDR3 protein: CATSRDTRAVLTYEQYF
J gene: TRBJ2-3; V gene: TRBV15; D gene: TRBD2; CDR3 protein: CATSRVGGEGYF
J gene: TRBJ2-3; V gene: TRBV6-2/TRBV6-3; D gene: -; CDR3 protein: CASSLLGINTQYF
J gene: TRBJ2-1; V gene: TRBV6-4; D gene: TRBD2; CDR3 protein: CASSETGTSGFNEQFF
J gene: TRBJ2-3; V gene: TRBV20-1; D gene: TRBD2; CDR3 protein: CSALSGTSGSSTDTQYF
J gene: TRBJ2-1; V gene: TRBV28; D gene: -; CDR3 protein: CASSWTAEQYNEQFF
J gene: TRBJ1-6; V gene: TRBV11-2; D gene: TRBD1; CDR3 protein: CASSLVGTASSYNSPLHF
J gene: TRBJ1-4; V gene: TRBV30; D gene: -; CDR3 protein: CAWSVSEDNEKLFF
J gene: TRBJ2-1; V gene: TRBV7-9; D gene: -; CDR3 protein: CASTPIPQRHREQFF
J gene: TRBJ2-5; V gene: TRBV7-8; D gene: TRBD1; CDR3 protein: CASRSGTGGLETQYF
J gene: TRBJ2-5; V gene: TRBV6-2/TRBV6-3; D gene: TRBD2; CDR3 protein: CASSSLAGVETQYF
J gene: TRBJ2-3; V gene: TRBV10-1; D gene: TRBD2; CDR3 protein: CARALLAGGPTNTQYF
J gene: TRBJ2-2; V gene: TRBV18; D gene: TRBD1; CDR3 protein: CASSTRDSGQGRTGELFF
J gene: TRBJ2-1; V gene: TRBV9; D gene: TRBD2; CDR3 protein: CASSGSGWGNEQFF
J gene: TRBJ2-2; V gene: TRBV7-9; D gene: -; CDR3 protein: CASSPLEGRSTGELFF
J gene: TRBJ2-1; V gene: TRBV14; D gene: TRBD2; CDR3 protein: CASSPNSGRMYNEQFF
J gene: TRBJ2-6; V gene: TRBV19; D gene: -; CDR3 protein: CASSMGTAANVLTF
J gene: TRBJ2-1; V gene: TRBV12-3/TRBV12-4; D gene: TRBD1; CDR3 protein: CASSPHGTGPDNEQFF
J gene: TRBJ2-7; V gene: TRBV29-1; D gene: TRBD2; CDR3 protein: CSVGLAGGYEQYF
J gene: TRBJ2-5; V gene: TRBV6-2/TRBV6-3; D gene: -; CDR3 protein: CASINTGRQTQYF
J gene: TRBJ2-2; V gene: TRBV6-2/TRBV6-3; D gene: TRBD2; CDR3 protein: CASSYFASGGTGELFF
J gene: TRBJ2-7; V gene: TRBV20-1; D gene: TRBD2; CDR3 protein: CSAHQGLASDEQYF
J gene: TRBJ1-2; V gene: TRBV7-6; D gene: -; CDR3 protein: CASSSYGSLQGGDGYTF
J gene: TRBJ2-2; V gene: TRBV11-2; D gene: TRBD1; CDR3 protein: CASSLVGQGNTGELFF
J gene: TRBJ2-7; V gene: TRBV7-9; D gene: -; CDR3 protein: CASSDTQEQYF
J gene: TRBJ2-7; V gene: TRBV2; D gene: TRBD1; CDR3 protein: CASSEGQGRSYEQYF
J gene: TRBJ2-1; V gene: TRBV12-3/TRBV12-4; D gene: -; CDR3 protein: CASSLLTEQFF
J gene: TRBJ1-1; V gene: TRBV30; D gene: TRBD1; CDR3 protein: CAWSIGTGTTEAFF
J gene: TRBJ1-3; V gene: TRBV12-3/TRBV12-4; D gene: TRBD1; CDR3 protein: CASSLGTGGVGNTIYF
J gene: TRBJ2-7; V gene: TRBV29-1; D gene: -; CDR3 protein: CSVDSGGMQYF
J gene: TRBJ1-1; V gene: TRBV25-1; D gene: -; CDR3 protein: CASSSQEGSPEAFF
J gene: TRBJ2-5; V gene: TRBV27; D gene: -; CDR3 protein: CASRPDLEETQYF
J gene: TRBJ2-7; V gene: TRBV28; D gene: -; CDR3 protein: CASSLAPGLRYEQYF
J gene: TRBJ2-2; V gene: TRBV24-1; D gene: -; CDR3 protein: CATLPRDNTGELFF
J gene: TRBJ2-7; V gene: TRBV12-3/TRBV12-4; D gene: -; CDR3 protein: CASSPGPSLYF